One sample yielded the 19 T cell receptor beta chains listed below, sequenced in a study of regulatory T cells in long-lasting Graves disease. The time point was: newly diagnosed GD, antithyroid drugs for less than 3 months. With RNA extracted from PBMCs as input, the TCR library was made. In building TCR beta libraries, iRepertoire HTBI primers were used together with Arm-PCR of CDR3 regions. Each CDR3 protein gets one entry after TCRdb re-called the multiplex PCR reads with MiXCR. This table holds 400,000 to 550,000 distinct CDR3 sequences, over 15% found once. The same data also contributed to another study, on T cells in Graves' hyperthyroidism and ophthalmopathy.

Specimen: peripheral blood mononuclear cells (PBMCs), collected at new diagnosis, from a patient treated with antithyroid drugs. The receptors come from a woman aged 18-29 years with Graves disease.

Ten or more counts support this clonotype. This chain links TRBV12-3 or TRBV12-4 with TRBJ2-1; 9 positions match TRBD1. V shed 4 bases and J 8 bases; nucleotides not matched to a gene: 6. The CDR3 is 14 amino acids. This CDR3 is CASSSTGGRHEQFF. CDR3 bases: TGTGCCAGCAGTTCGACAGGGGGACGGCATGAGCAGTTCTTC.

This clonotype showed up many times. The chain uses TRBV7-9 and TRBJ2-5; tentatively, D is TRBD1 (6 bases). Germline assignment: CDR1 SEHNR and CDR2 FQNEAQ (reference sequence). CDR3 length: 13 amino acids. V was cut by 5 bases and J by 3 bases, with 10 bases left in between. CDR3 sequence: CASSNRVKETQYF. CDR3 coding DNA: TGTGCCAGCAGCAACAGGGTAAAAGAGACCCAGTACTTC.

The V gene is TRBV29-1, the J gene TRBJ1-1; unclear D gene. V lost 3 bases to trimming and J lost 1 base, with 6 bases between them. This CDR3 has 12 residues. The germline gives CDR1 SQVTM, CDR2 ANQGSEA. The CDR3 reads CSVDKENTEAFF. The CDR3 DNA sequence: TGCAGCGTTGACAAGGAGAACACTGAAGCTTTCTTT.

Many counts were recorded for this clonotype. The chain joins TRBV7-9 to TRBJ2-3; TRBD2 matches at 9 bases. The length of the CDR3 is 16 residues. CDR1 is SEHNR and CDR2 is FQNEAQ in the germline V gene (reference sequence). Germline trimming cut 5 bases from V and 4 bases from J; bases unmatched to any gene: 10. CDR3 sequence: CASSPGVAGAADTQYF. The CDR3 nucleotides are TGTGCCAGCAGCCCCGGTGTAGCGGGAGCTGCAGATACGCAGTATTTT.

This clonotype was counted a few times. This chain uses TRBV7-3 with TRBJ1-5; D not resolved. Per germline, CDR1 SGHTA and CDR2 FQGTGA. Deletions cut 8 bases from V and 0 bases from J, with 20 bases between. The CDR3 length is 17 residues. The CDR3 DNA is TGTGCCAGCCGCCATCTGCGGAGGTCCTATAGCAATCAGCCCCAGCATTTT. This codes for CASRHLRRSYSNQPQHF.

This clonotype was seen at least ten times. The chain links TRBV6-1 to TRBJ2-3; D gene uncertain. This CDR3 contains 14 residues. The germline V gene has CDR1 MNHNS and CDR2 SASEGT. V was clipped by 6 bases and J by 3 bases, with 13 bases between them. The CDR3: CASSFGLRTDTQYF. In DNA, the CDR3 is TGTGCCAGCAGCTTCGGTCTCAGGACAGATACGCAGTATTTT.

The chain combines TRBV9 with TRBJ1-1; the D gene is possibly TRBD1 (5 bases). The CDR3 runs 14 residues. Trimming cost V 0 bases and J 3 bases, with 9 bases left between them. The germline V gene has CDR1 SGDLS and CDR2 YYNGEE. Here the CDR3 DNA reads TGTGCCAGCAGCGTAGCCGGCAGGGACACTGAAGCTTTCTTT. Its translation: CASSVAGRDTEAFF.

Here the CDR3 reads CSVSDSRNQPQHF. DNA of the CDR3: TGCAGCGTTTCGGACAGTAGGAATCAGCCCCAGCATTTT. The chain recombines TRBV29-1 with TRBJ1-5; D may be TRBD1 (6 bases). Trimming removed 5 bases at V and 4 bases at J, with 12 bases between. This CDR3 has 13 residues. The germline CDR1 and CDR2 sequences are SQVTM and ANQGSEA.

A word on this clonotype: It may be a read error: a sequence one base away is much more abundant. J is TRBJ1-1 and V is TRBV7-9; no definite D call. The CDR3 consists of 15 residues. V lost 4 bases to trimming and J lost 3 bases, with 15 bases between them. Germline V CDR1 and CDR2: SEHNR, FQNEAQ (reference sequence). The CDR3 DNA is TGTGCCAGCAGCTCCCCGGGGATCCAGGACACTGAAGCTTTCTTT. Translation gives CASSSPGIQDTEAFF.

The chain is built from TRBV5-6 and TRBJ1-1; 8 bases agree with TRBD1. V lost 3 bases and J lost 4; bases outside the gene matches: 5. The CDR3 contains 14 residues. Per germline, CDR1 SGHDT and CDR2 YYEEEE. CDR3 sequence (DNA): TGTGCCAGCAGCTGGACAGGGCCGGGCACTGAAGCTTTCTTT. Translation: CASSWTGPGTEAFF.

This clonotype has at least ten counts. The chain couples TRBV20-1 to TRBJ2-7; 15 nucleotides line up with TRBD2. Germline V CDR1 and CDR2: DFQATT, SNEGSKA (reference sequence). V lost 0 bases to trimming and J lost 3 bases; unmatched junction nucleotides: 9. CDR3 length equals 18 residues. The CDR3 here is CSARDIRTSGRADYEQYF. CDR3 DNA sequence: TGCAGTGCTAGAGATATCAGGACTAGCGGGAGGGCGGACTACGAGCAGTACTTC.

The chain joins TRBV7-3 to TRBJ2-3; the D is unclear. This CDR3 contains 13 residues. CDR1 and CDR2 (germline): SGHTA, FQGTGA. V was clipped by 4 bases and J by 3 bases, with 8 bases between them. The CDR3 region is CASSCLLTDTQYF. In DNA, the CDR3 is TGTGCCAGCAGCTGCCTATTAACAGATACGCAGTATTTT. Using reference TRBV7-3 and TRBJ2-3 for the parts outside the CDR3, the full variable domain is GAGVSQTPSNKVTEKGKYVELRCDPISGHTALYWYRQSLGQGPEFLIYFQGTGAADDSGLPNDRFFAVRPEGSVSTLKIQRTERGDSAVYLCASSCLLTDTQYFGPGTRLTVL.

The CDR3 nucleotides read TGTGCCAGCAGTAAATCGGGGGGATTCTATGGCTACACCTTC. Translated, it gives CASSKSGGFYGYTF. V gene TRBV6-1 combines with J gene TRBJ1-2, with D tentatively TRBD1 (5 bases). The CDR3 runs 14 residues. In germline, CDR1 is MNHNS, CDR2 SASEGT. V was cut by 5 bases and J by 4 bases, with 14 bases left in between.

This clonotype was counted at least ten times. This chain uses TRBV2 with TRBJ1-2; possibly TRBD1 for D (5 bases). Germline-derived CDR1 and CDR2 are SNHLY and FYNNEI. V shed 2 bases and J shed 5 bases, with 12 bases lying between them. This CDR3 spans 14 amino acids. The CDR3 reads CASSEIRGKYGYTF. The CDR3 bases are TGTGCCAGCAGTGAAATTAGGGGAAAGTATGGCTACACCTTC.

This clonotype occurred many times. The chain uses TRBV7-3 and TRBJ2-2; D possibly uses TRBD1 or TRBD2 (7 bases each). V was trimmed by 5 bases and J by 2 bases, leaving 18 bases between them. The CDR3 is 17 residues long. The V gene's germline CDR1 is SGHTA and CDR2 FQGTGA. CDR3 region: CASSPEGASGNTGELFF. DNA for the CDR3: TGTGCCAGCAGCCCTGAGGGGGCTAGCGGTAACACCGGGGAGCTGTTTTTT.

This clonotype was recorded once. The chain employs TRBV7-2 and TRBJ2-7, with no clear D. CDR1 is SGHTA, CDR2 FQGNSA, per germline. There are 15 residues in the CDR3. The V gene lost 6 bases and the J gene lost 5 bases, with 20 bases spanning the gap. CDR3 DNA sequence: TGTGCCAGCAGTAAACAGATCGGCACCTACAACGAGCAGTACTTC. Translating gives CASSKQIGTYNEQYF.

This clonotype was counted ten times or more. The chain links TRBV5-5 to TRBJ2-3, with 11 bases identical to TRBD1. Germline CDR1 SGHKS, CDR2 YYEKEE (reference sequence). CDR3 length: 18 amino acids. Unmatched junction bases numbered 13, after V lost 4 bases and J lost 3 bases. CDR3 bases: TGTGCCAGCAGCATTGGGACAGGGGGTGGACCTTCAACAGATACGCAGTATTTT. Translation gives CASSIGTGGGPSTDTQYF.

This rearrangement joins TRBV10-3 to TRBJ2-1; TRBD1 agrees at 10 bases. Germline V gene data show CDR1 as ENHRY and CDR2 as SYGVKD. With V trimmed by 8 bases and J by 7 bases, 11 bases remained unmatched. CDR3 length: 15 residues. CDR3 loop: CAIGRAGQGDNEQFF. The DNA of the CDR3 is TGTGCCATCGGTAGAGCCGGACAGGGGGATAATGAGCAGTTCTTC.

CDR3 in amino acids: CASSSGDTKGYEQYF. In DNA, the CDR3 is TGTGCCAGCAGCTCCGGAGACACAAAGGGGTACGAGCAGTACTTC. V usage is TRBV3-1 and J usage is TRBJ2-7; tentatively, D is TRBD1 (5 bases). V was clipped by 5 bases and J by 4 bases, with 18 bases between them. In germline, CDR1 is LGHDT, CDR2 YNNKEL (reference sequence). The CDR3 is made up of 15 amino acids.